These 9 T cell receptor beta chains share one sample of origin, sequenced in a study of blood T cell repertoires in COVID-19 (dated by TCRdb to the early 2020s). Receptor libraries were prepared by the immunoSEQ multiplex PCR assay. The clones in this table, taken by TCRdb from immuneACCESS, are in-frame only. Not every clone is retained; where verified, under half of the shortfall comes from an unresolved V gene, and the cause of the rest is unknown. The sample profile shows about 44,000 clones; around 90% of them were found once. Together, the top ten hold roughly 21% of the sample. The sequenced sample was peripheral blood. Source of these receptors: a woman older than 75 in a cohort sampled during active or convalescent COVID-19.

The chain carries TRBV7-3 and TRBJ2-3; 8 bases match TRBD1. Germline lookup yields CDR1 SGHTA and CDR2 FQGTGA. The CDR3 spans 15 residues. Trimming at V came to 10 bases and at J to 1 base, leaving 10 bases not matched to a gene. CDR3 nucleotides: TGTGCCACCGCCCTGCAGGGGGCCCGCACAGATACGCAGTATTTT. This translates into CATALQGARTDTQYF.

The J gene is TRBJ2-2, the V gene TRBV7-8, with a weak D call TRBD2 (5 bases). The V gene lost 1 base and the J gene lost 6 bases, with 9 bases spanning the gap. This CDR3 contains 14 residues. The germline CDR1 and CDR2 sequences are SGHVS and FQNEAQ. In DNA form, the CDR3 reads TGTGCCAGCAGCTTAGGTTGGGGAGCCGGGGAGCTGTTTTTT. As protein: CASSLGWGAGELFF. The whole variable domain, remainder taken from reference TRBV7-8 and TRBJ2-2, is GAGVSQSPRYKVAKRGQDVALRCDPISGHVSLFWYQQALGQGPEFLTYFQNEAQLDKSGLPSDRFFAERPEGSVSTLKIQRTQQEDSAVYLCASSLGWGAGELFFGEGSRLTVL.

The chain carries TRBV10-3 and TRBJ2-2; the match to TRBD1 covers 7 bases. This CDR3 is built from 13 residues. In germline, CDR1 is ENHRY, CDR2 SYGVKD. With 9 bases clipped from V and 1 base from J, the junction kept 2 bases outside the gene matches. CDR3 nucleotide sequence: TGTGCCATGAGGACAGGGAACACCGGGGAGCTGTTTTTT. Protein sequence: CAMRTGNTGELFF.

This sequence joins TRBV2 and TRBJ1-1, with a weak D call TRBD1 (5 bases). The CDR3 has 12 amino acids. V dropped 7 bases and J dropped 4 bases, with 10 bases sitting between them. CDR1 is SNHLY, CDR2 FYNNEI, per germline. The CDR3 DNA reads as TGTGCCAGCACCAGGGCTGGCACTGAAGCTTTCTTT. Its protein is CASTRAGTEAFF.

This clone appeared a few times. V is TRBV9 and J is TRBJ2-3; unclear D gene. The V end was cut by 3 bases, the J end by 10 bases, with 12 bases between. Germline V gene data show CDR1 as SGDLS and CDR2 as YYNGEE. CDR3 length: 12 residues. In nucleotides, the CDR3 is TGTGCCAGCAGCGCCCGCTCACTGGCGCAGTATTTT. Its translation: CASSARSLAQYF. Combining the CDR3 with reference TRBV9 and TRBJ2-3 gives the whole variable domain DSGVTQTPKHLITATGQRVTLRCSPRSGDLSVYWYQQSLDQGLQFLIQYYNGEERAKGNILERFSAQQFPDLHSELNLSSLELGDSALYFCASSARSLAQYFGPGTRLTVL.

This clone was seen a single time. The J gene is TRBJ1-2, the V gene TRBV27; D ambiguous. From germline, CDR1 is MNHEY and CDR2 SMNVEV (reference sequence). CDR3 length: 15 amino acids. Trimming took off 0 bases at V and 0 bases at J, with 8 bases between the two ends. CDR3 sequence reads: CASSLSPTANYGYTF. The CDR3, as DNA: TGTGCCAGCAGTTTATCTCCCACGGCTAACTATGGCTACACCTTC.

This rearrangement joins TRBV4-1 to TRBJ2-3; no definite D call. Germline-derived CDR1 and CDR2 are MGHRA and YSYEKL. This CDR3 is 11 amino acids long. The V end lost 4 bases, the J end lost 9 bases, and 8 bases lay between the germline ends. The chain's CDR3 is CASSRALTQYF. CDR3 in DNA: TGCGCCAGCAGCCGAGCCCTCACGCAGTATTTT.

The genes are TRBV6-5 and TRBJ2-7; 8 bases align to TRBD1. The CDR3 sequence is 12 residues long. Trimming cost V 6 bases and J 8 bases; bases outside gene matches: 6. Germline assignment: CDR1 MNHEY and CDR2 SVGAGI. As DNA, the CDR3 is TGTGCCAGCAGAGGAGGACAGGGCAAGCAGTACTTC. Its translation is CASRGGQGKQYF.

V is TRBV3-1 (or the pseudogene TRBV3-2) and J is TRBJ2-1; D perhaps matches TRBD1 (6 bases). Germline CDR1 reads LGHDT; CDR2 reads YNNKEL (reference sequence). V was pared by 4 bases and J by 4 bases, with 14 bases between. The CDR3 has 15 residues. The CDR3 DNA sequence: TGTGCCAGCAGCCTTGGGGGCCCAAAATACAATGAGCAGTTCTTC. It encodes CASSLGGPKYNEQFF.